This note documents a single T cell receptor (beta chain) sequence. The data were obtained in a study of blood T cell repertoires in COVID-19. Study context: Acute and convalescent COVID-19 specimens originated in the United States, Italy and Spain. PBMCs, B-cell-depleted T cells, or T cells provided the cDNA or gDNA that made up the material.

In the original analysis: Estimation of nucleated cell counts was performed using reference gene primer amplification. Using immunoSEQ multiplex PCR, the repertoire was profiled, and TCRdb retains in-frame clones only, with some absent. The DNA was the basis for D and trimming; V, J and clone size are from that table. Of approximately 310,000 clones in the sample, 70% to 90% were seen once. The length of the CDR3 is 15 residues. V lost 1 base, J lost 6 bases, and 13 bases lay in between. Per the germline V gene, CDR1 is MNHEY and CDR2 is SMNVEV (reference sequence). The sample was peripheral blood. This TCR was recovered from a woman in her forties or fifties who had recovered from COVID-19. The chain carries TRBV27 and TRBJ2-4; a weak D match, TRBD2 (6 bases). CDR3 loop: CASSLYGGLRNIQYF. The CDR3 DNA reads TGTGCCAGCAGTTTATATGGAGGGCTGCGAAACATTCAGTACTTC.